The 19 T cell receptor beta chains below all came from one sample that was sequenced in a study of OX40 agonist ivuxolimab in advanced cancers. Clones were sequenced by immunoSEQ multiplex PCR, and TCRdb holds only the in-frame ones, with some missing. The repertoire holds approximately 76,000 clones, with about 88% as singletons. The sample consisted of CD4+ or CD8+ T cells sorted from blood, taken in a trial of the OX40 agonist ivuxolimab. Every receptor here comes from an adult with an advanced solid tumor such as melanoma, head and neck, liver or kidney cancer.

V usage is TRBV7-9 and J usage is TRBJ1-6; D call uncertain. The germline CDR1 and CDR2 sequences are SEHNR and FQNEAQ (reference sequence). The length of the CDR3 is 11 residues. V gave up 4 bases and J gave up 13 bases, with 8 bases separating them. The CDR3 DNA sequence: TGTGCCAGCAGCTCAACCGGGCCCCTCCACTTT. Translated, it gives CASSSTGPLHF.

This clone was recorded only once. The chain combines TRBV19 with TRBJ2-3; D tentatively reads TRBD1 or TRBD2 (5 bases each). The CDR3 extends over 11 amino acids. Germline CDR1 LNHDA, CDR2 SQIVND (reference sequence). V was cut by 9 bases and J by 5 bases, with 9 bases left in between. The CDR3 DNA sequence: TGTGCCAGCGTTGGGGGAGATACGCAGTATTTT. This sequence encodes CASVGGDTQYF.

The chain uses TRBV19 and TRBJ1-5; D unresolved. V lost 0 bases and J 9 bases, leaving 12 bases between the germline ends. The CDR3 totals 14 residues. Germline CDR1 reads LNHDA; CDR2 reads SQIVND (reference sequence). CDR3 residues: CASSIDSGSGPQHF. Here the CDR3 DNA reads TGTGCCAGTAGTATAGATTCGGGGTCGGGGCCCCAGCATTTT.

The J gene is TRBJ2-1, the V gene TRBV30; D possibly corresponds to TRBD2 (5 bases). CDR1 is GTSNPN and CDR2 is SVGIG in the germline V gene (reference sequence). CDR3 length: 15 residues. V lost 2 bases and J lost 3, with 14 bases in between. CDR3 sequence (DNA): TGTGCCTGGAGTCCCTTTGCGGGCCTCTACAATGAGCAGTTCTTC. It encodes CAWSPFAGLYNEQFF.

This chain connects TRBV18 to TRBJ1-3; D is uncertain. This CDR3 region has 13 residues. V lost 6 bases and J 4 bases, leaving 10 bases between the germline ends. CDR1 is KGHSH and CDR2 is LQKENI in the germline V gene. As DNA, the CDR3 is TGTGCCAGCTCCCCTAATCGGGGAAACACCATATATTTT. Translating gives CASSPNRGNTIYF. The full variable domain, with the rest looked up from reference TRBV18 and TRBJ1-3, is NAGVMQNPRHLVRRRGQEARLRCSPMKGHSHVYWYRQLPEEGLKFMVYLQKENIIDESGMPKERFSAEFPKEGPSILRIQQVVRGDSAAYFCASSPNRGNTIYFGEGSWLTVV.

This clone appeared a single time. The chain is built from TRBV6-1 and TRBJ2-7; the D is unclear. CDR3 length: 14 amino acids. V was trimmed by 6 bases and J by 2 bases, leaving 14 bases between them. The V gene's germline CDR1 is MNHNS and CDR2 SASEGT. The CDR3 region is CASRDRHGPYEQYF. For the CDR3, the DNA is TGTGCCAGCAGAGACCGCCACGGGCCCTACGAGCAGTACTTC.

The CDR3, as DNA: TGTGCCAGCAGCTTGTACTCGTACGAGCAGTACTTC. Its translation is CASSLYSYEQYF. The chain recombines TRBV13 with TRBJ2-7, with unresolved D. CDR3 length: 12 amino acids. Germline V CDR1 and CDR2: PRHDT, FYEKMQ (reference sequence). Trimming removed 3 bases at V and 4 bases at J, with 7 bases between.

The chain joins TRBV4-1 to TRBJ2-1; 8 nucleotides align to TRBD2. The CDR3 contains 18 residues. The J segment lost 8 bases and the V segment lost 3 bases, leaving 18 bases of the junction unmatched. Germline V gene data show CDR1 as MGHRA and CDR2 as YSYEKL. The CDR3 is CASSQTPLGTRNYYEQFF. Written as DNA, the CDR3 is TGCGCCAGCAGCCAGACTCCCTTGGGGACTAGGAATTATTATGAGCAGTTCTTC.

This chain connects TRBV5-1 to TRBJ1-4; 8 nucleotides match TRBD1. J was trimmed by 4 bases and V by 6 bases; bases with no gene match: 8. CDR3 length: 15 residues. Germline lookup yields CDR1 SGHRS and CDR2 YFSETQ. The chain's CDR3 is CASTDRGGGNEKLFF. The CDR3 nucleotides are TGCGCCAGCACTGACAGGGGCGGAGGTAATGAAAAACTGTTTTTT.

The gene calls are TRBV18 and TRBJ1-5, with D hard to call. Between the trimmed V and J ends, which lost 6 bases and 7 bases, there was a span of 16 bases. CDR1 and CDR2 from the germline V gene are KGHSH and LQKENI. The CDR3 is 14 residues long. CDR3 bases: TGTGCCAGCTCTCCTAATCAGGTCAGCCAGCCCCAGCATTTT. The encoded protein is CASSPNQVSQPQHF.

The chain uses TRBV5-4 and TRBJ2-2, with 11 nucleotides matching TRBD1. Germline CDR1 is SGHNT and CDR2 is YYREEE (reference sequence). The CDR3 runs 15 residues. Trimming took 5 bases from V and 6 from J; bases not matched to a gene: 6. The CDR3 spells CASRDRGREAGELFF. The DNA for the CDR3 is TGTGCCAGCAGGGACAGGGGGCGGGAGGCCGGGGAGCTGTTTTTT.

This chain uses TRBV28 with TRBJ2-2, with TRBD2 identical over 13 bases. Germline values: CDR1 MDHEN, CDR2 SYDVKM. This CDR3 has 15 amino acids. V shed 6 bases and J 6 bases; nucleotides not matched to a gene: 4. The CDR3 loop reads CASRGTSGISGELFF. The CDR3 nucleotides are TGTGCCAGCAGAGGGACTAGCGGGATCTCCGGGGAGCTGTTTTTT.

This clone was recorded once. V gene TRBV6-5 combines with J gene TRBJ1-5; D gene unclear. V lost 5 bases and J 0 bases, leaving 11 bases between the germline ends. This CDR3 region has 15 residues. From germline, CDR1 is MNHEY and CDR2 SVGAGI. The DNA for the CDR3 is TGTGCCAGCAGTACCGAAGGCTATAGCAATCAGCCCCAGCATTTT. Protein sequence: CASSTEGYSNQPQHF.

The chain has TRBV6-5 and TRBJ2-2; D ambiguous. V was pared by 4 bases and J by 6 bases, with 12 bases between. Germline lookup yields CDR1 MNHEY and CDR2 SVGAGI. The CDR3 spans 14 residues. The CDR3 DNA reads as TGTGCCAGCAGTTTTGAGGATCTCGCCGGGGAGCTGTTTTTT. Amino acid sequence: CASSFEDLAGELFF.

V and J are TRBV29-1 and TRBJ1-3, with D uncertain. The CDR3 has 12 residues. Trimming removed 3 bases from V and 4 bases from J, with 7 bases in between. Germline lookup yields CDR1 SQVTM and CDR2 ANQGSEA. DNA of the CDR3: TGCAGCGTTGATAGGGAGGGAAACACCATATATTTT. Its protein is CSVDREGNTIYF. Drawing the rest from reference TRBV29-1 and TRBJ1-3, the complete variable domain is SAVISQKPSRDICQRGTSLTIQCQVDSQVTMMFWYRQQPGQSLTLIATANQGSEATYESGFVIDKFPISRPNLTFSTLTVSNMSPEDSSIYLCSVDREGNTIYFGEGSWLTVV.

This clone was seen a handful of times. This chain connects TRBV2 to TRBJ1-1; D gene uncertain. CDR1 is SNHLY and CDR2 is FYNNEI in the germline V gene. CDR3 length: 12 amino acids. Between the trimmed V and J ends, which lost 10 bases and 5 bases, there was a span of 14 bases. CDR3: CATLRRETEAFF. The DNA of the CDR3 is TGTGCCACGCTCCGACGGGAAACTGAAGCTTTCTTT.

The CDR3 coding sequence is TGTGCCACCAGCAGAGACGGGGGTACTAATGAAAAACTGTTTTTT. As protein: CATSRDGGTNEKLFF. This chain uses TRBV15 with TRBJ1-4, with D perhaps matching TRBD1 (5 bases). The CDR3 is 15 amino acids. V was pared by 0 bases and J by 2 bases, with 7 bases between. The V gene's germline CDR1 is LNHNV and CDR2 YYDKDF (reference sequence). The variable domain in full, completed from reference TRBV15 and TRBJ1-4, reads DAMVIQNPRYQVTQFGKPVTLSCSQTLNHNVMYWYQQKSSQAPKLLFHYYDKDFNNEADTPDNFQSRRPNTSFCFLDIRSPGLGDTAMYLCATSRDGGTNEKLFFGSGTQLSVL.

This chain uses TRBV7-8 with TRBJ2-2; 13 positions match TRBD2. Germline assignment: CDR1 SGHVS and CDR2 FQNEAQ. The CDR3 extends over 19 amino acids. Losses at the gene ends were 6 bases for V and 7 bases for J; bases not matched to a gene: 17. The CDR3, as DNA: TGTGCCAGCAGACCCGACGGACTAGCGGGAGACCCCAGGAACGGGGAGCTGTTTTTT. Translated: CASRPDGLAGDPRNGELFF.

The CDR3: CSVATGGNQPQHF. For the CDR3, the DNA is TGCAGCGTTGCCACAGGGGGCAATCAGCCCCAGCATTTT. The V gene is TRBV29-1, the J gene TRBJ1-5, with 7 bases matching TRBD1. This CDR3 contains 13 residues. Germline-derived CDR1 and CDR2 are SQVTM and ANQGSEA. V gave up 4 bases and J gave up 2 bases; unmatched junction bases: 2.